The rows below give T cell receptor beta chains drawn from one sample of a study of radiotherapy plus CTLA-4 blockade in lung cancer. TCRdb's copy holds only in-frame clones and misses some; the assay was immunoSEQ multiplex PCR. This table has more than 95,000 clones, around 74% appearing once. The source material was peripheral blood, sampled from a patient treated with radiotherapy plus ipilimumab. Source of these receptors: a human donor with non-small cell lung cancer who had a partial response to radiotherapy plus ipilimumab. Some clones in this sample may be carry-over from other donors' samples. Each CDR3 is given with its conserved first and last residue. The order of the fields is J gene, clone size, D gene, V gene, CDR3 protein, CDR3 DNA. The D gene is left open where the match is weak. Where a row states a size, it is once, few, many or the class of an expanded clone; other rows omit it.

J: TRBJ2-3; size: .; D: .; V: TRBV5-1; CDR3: CASTHTGLADTQYF; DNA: TGCGCCAGCACCCACACAGGGTTAGCAGATACGCAGTATTTT
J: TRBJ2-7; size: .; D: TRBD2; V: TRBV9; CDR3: CASSVGASGGPDYEQYF; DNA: TGTGCCAGCAGCGTAGGGGCTAGCGGGGGGCCAGACTACGAGCAGTACTTC
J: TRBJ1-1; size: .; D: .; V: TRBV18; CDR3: CASSPLQGTEAFF; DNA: TGTGCCAGCTCACCGCTACAGGGAACTGAAGCTTTCTTT
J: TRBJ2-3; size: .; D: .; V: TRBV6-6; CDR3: CASKEHNTQYF; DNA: TGTGCCAGCAAGGAGCACAATACGCAGTATTTT
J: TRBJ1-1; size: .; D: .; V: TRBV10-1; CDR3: CASSDRGGTEAFF; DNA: TGCGCCAGCAGTGATCGGGGGGGCACTGAAGCTTTCTTT
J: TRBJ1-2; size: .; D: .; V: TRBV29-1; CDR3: CSVESTGSAAGYTF; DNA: TGCAGCGTTGAAAGCACAGGCAGCGCCGCTGGCTACACCTTC
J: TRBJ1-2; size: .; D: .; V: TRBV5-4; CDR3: CASSLYQRLTYGYTF; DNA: TGTGCCAGCAGCTTGTATCAGCGGCTGACTTATGGCTACACCTTC
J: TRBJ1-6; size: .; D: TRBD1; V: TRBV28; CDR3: CASRTRQGPYNSPLHF; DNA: TGTGCCAGCAGAACCCGACAGGGCCCCTATAATTCACCCCTCCACTTT
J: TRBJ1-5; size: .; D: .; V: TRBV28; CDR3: CASSSRGGAAQPQHF; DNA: TGTGCCAGCAGCTCTAGAGGGGGGGCAGCTCAGCCCCAGCATTTT
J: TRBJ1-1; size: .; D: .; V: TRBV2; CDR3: CASSEGVGLLTEAFF; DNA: TGTGCCAGCAGTGAGGGAGTGGGACTGCTCACTGAAGCTTTCTTT
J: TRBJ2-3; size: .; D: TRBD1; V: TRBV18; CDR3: CASSHPGQGALDTQYF; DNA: TGTGCCAGCTCACATCCGGGACAGGGGGCATTAGATACGCAGTATTTT
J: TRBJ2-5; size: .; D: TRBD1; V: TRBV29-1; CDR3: CSVVDTGVQETQYF; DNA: TGCAGCGTCGTTGATACAGGGGTTCAAGAGACCCAGTACTTC
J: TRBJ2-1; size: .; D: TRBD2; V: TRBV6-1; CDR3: CASRRTSGMDEQFF; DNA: TGTGCCAGCAGACGGACTAGCGGGATGGATGAGCAGTTCTTC
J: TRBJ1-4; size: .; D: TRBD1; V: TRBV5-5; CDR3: CASSPMARTGAFFEKLFF; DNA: TGTGCCAGCAGCCCAATGGCGCGGACAGGGGCCTTCTTTGAAAAACTGTTTTTT
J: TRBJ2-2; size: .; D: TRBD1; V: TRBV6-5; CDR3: CASSRTGGASGELFF; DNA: TGTGCCAGCAGTCGGACAGGGGGCGCCTCCGGGGAGCTGTTTTTT
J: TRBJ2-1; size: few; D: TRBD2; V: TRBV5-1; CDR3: CASSPSLAGGNNEQFF; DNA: TGCGCCAGCTCACCTTCTTTGGCGGGGGGGAACAATGAGCAGTTCTTC
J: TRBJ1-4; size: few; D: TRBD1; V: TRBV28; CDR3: CASSLTYRIGQGGEKLFF; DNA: TGTGCCAGCAGTTTAACGTACAGGATTGGACAGGGAGGTGAAAAACTGTTTTTT
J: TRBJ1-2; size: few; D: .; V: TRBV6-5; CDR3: CASSYFSRGYGYTF; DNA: TGTGCCAGCAGTTACTTCTCGAGGGGGTATGGCTACACCTTC
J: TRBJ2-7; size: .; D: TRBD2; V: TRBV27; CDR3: CASSLTGTSGNYEQYF; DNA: TGTGCCAGCAGCCTGACTGGGACTAGCGGAAACTACGAGCAGTACTTC
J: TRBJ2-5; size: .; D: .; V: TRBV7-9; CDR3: CASSLVGDQETQYF; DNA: TGTGCCAGCAGCTTAGTAGGGGATCAAGAGACTCAGTACTTC
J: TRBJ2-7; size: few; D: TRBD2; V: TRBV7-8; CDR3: CASSLSSSGGPYEQYF; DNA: TGTGCCAGCAGCTTGTCCTCGTCGGGAGGTCCCTACGAGCAGTACTTC
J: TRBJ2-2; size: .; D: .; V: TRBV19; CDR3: CASSIIGVSRTGELFF; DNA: TGTGCCAGTAGTATTATAGGGGTGAGCCGCACCGGGGAGCTGTTTTTT
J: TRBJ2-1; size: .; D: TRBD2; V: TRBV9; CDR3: CASSGTSTNNEQFF; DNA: TGTGCCAGCAGCGGGACTAGCACCAACAATGAGCAGTTCTTC
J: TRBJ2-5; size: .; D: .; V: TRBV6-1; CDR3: CASSESGRGGRETQYF; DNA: TGTGCCAGCAGTGAAAGTGGGAGGGGGGGGCGGGAGACCCAGTACTTC
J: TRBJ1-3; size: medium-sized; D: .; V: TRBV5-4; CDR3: CASSLSLGRGSGNTIYF; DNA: TGTGCCAGCAGCTTGTCGCTAGGGAGGGGCTCTGGAAACACCATATATTTT
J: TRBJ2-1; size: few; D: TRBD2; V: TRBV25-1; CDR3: CASSGGGGYNEQFF; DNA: TGTGCCAGCAGTGGGGGGGGTGGGTACAATGAGCAGTTCTTC
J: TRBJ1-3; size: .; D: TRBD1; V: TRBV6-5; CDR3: CASRRQGRSGNTIYF; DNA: TGTGCCAGCAGGCGACAGGGCCGCTCTGGAAACACCATATATTTT
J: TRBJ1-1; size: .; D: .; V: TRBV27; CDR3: CASSWTADTEAFF; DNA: TGTGCCAGCAGTTGGACAGCGGACACTGAAGCTTTCTTT
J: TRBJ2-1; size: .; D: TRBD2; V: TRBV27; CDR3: CASSLRILGWREGLGNEQFF; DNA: TGTGCCAGCAGTTTACGAATCTTGGGTTGGCGGGAGGGCCTTGGGAATGAGCAGTTCTTC
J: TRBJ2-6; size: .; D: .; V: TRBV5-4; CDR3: CASSRGGANVLTF; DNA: TGTGCCAGCTCTCGGGGTGGGGCCAACGTCCTGACTTTC
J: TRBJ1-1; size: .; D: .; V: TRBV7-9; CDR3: CASSRGGFGEAFF; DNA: TGTGCCAGCAGCAGGGGAGGGTTCGGTGAAGCTTTCTTT
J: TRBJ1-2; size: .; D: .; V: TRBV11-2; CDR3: CASSLEASVGYTF; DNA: TGTGCCAGCAGCTTAGAAGCGTCGGTTGGCTACACCTTC